This is a list of T cell receptor beta chains from one sample in a study of blood T cells in healthy people across ages. One entry per CDR3 protein, called by TCRdb with MiXCR from the 5' RACE reads. The sample contains roughly 1.6 million distinct CDR3 sequences, roughly 30% of which appear only once. Sequenced material: blood. The receptors stem from a woman between 25 and 40 years old in good health. Both conserved end residues are part of each CDR3. D genes are given only for firm matches. Some rows mark clone size as missing; the rest say once, few, many or name a class of expanded clone.

v_call	clone_size	j_call	d_call	cdr3_nt	cdr3_aa
TRBV5-1	-	TRBJ2-5	TRBD2	TGCGCCAGCAGTCTGCTAGGCGGGGGGGGAGAGACCCAGTACTTC	CASSLLGGGGETQYF
TRBV6-5	few	TRBJ2-2	-	TGTGCCAGCAGTCCCGTCTCCGGGGAGCTGTTTTTT	CASSPVSGELFF
TRBV10-1	-	TRBJ2-3	-	TGCGCCAGCAAGGCCCATAGGGGAGATACGCAGTATTTT	CASKAHRGDTQYF
TRBV29-1	-	TRBJ2-3	-	TGCAGCGTTGAAAATACGGGCCCCCTAAATACGCAGTATTTT	CSVENTGPLNTQYF
TRBV27	few	TRBJ2-5	-	TGTGCCAGCAACAAGAGGAGGGGGGACGTAGAGACCCAGTACTTC	CASNKRRGDVETQYF
TRBV3-1	few	TRBJ2-7	-	TGTGCCAGCGGTACAGAATCCTACGAGCAGTACTTC	CASGTESYEQYF
TRBV2	-	TRBJ1-2	TRBD1	TGTGCCAGCAGTGAAAGGGGGCGGGGCTATGGCTACACCTTC	CASSERGRGYGYTF
TRBV5-1	many	TRBJ2-7	TRBD2	TGCGCCACCTTCCTAGCGGCCAGCTCCTACGAGCAGTACTTC	CATFLAASSYEQYF
TRBV7-9	-	TRBJ2-5	-	TGTGCCAGCAGCTTATTAGGCGGAGATGAGTACTTC	CASSLLGGDEYF
TRBV28	-	TRBJ1-2	TRBD1	TGTGCCAGCAGTTCCGAAGGGACAGGAAACTATGGCTACACCTTC	CASSSEGTGNYGYTF
TRBV7-8	few	TRBJ2-5	-	TGTGCCAGCAGCTCGGCAGGGAGAAATGGAGTGACCCAGTACTTC	CASSSAGRNGVTQYF
TRBV28	-	TRBJ1-2	-	TGTGCCAGCAGTCAACTCAGGGACTATGGCTACACCTTC	CASSQLRDYGYTF
TRBV7-9	-	TRBJ2-5	TRBD2	TGTGCCAGCAGCTGGACTAGGAAGCAAGAGACCCAGTACTTC	CASSWTRKQETQYF
TRBV7-2	few	TRBJ1-1	TRBD1	TGTGCCAGCAGCTTAGCGGAGGGCAGGGGGCTTTTCTTT	CASSLAEGRGLFF
TRBV15	-	TRBJ1-2	TRBD1	TGTGCCACCAGCCCTAGACAGGGGAACTATGGCTACACCTTC	CATSPRQGNYGYTF
TRBV29-1	many	TRBJ2-5	TRBD2	TGCAGCGTCAACCTGGCGGGGGGCTACCAAGAGACCCAGTACTTC	CSVNLAGGYQETQYF
TRBV20-1	-	TRBJ2-4	-	TGCAGTGCTAAGGTCTCCAGGGGAAACATTCAGTACTTC	CSAKVSRGNIQYF
TRBV10-3	few	TRBJ2-3	TRBD2	TGTGCCATCTCTAGCGGGGGAGGCGCAGATACGCAGTATTTT	CAISSGGGADTQYF
TRBV20-1	few	TRBJ2-7	TRBD2	TGCAGTGCTAGAGTCCTAGCGGGGGCACCCGACTCCGGCGAGCAGTACTTC	CSARVLAGAPDSGEQYF
TRBV7-9	-	TRBJ2-7	-	TGTGCCAGCAGCTCTGACCGGACTGACTACAATGAGCAGTACTTC	CASSSDRTDYNEQYF
TRBV5-1	-	TRBJ2-1	-	TGCGCCAGCAGCTTTCCCAGCCGGGACTCCTTAAGGGACGATGAGCAGTTCTTC	CASSFPSRDSLRDDEQFF
TRBV11-2	-	TRBJ2-7	TRBD1	TGTGCCAGCAGCTACGGGACAGGGGGCGGCGAATTGTACGAGCAGTACTTC	CASSYGTGGGELYEQYF
TRBV6-5	-	TRBJ2-7	-	TGTGCCAGCAGTTACACATCCCAGCGGGAGCAGTACTTC	CASSYTSQREQYF
TRBV5-1	few	TRBJ1-4	-	TGCGCCAGCAGCTCCGGGATCGATGAAAAACTGTTTTTT	CASSSGIDEKLFF
TRBV7-3	-	TRBJ2-2	TRBD2	TGTGCCAGCAGCTCCGGGACTAGCGGGGGGTATAACACCGGGGAGCTGTTTTTT	CASSSGTSGGYNTGELFF
TRBV20-1	few	TRBJ1-4	TRBD1	TGCAGTGCTCGGGAGACAGGGGCGGCTGAAAAACTGTTTTTT	CSARETGAAEKLFF
TRBV28	-	TRBJ1-2	-	TGTGCCAGCAGTCACGGGATCTATGGCTACACCTTC	CASSHGIYGYTF
TRBV20-1	-	TRBJ2-1	-	TGCAGTGCTAGAGATGAGAGGCCTAGCACCCTTTACAATGAGCAGTTCTTC	CSARDERPSTLYNEQFF
TRBV7-2	-	TRBJ2-1	TRBD2	TGTGCCGGCAGCTTCCCCGTTAGCGGGAGGGGGGGGAGCTCCTACAATGAGCAGTTCTTC	CAGSFPVSGRGGSSYNEQFF
TRBV29-1	few	TRBJ2-7	TRBD2	TGCAGCGTTGAAGGGTTGACGGGGGGGCAGTTTCCCTACGAGCAGTACTTC	CSVEGLTGGQFPYEQYF
TRBV20-1	few	TRBJ2-1	-	TGCAGTGCCCTCCAGCTCGCCTCTCAGGCCTACAATGAGCAGTTCTTC	CSALQLASQAYNEQFF
TRBV20-1	-	TRBJ2-3	-	TGCAGTGCTACCGACCGGAACCTTGGGCTTAATACGCAGTATTTT	CSATDRNLGLNTQYF
TRBV6-5	-	TRBJ2-5	-	TGTGCCAGCGGAATGAAACAAGAGACCCAGTACTTC	CASGMKQETQYF
TRBV5-1	few	TRBJ2-3	TRBD2	TGCGCCAGCAGCTTGGACCCACTAGCGGGGGATACGCAGTATTTT	CASSLDPLAGDTQYF